This entry concerns a single T cell receptor (beta chain). These data originate in a study of blood T cell repertoires in COVID-19. The wider study: PBMCs, B-cell-depleted T cells, or T cells provided the cDNA or gDNA that made up the material.

The CDR3 is made up of 15 amino acids. Trimming removed 2 bases from V and 7 bases from J, with 16 bases in between. The germline CDR1 and CDR2 sequences are SGHRS and YFSETQ. Original data processing: Reference gene primer amplification in the assay estimated nucleated cell counts. TCRdb's table, derived via immunoSEQ multiplex PCR, lists solely in-frame clones and lacks some. V and J calls and clone size come straight from that table; D and trimming were deduced from the DNA. The top ten hold 2% to 3% of the sample, which has about 270,000 clones, around 87% seen once. The clonotype was recovered from a woman between 18 and 29 years old who had recovered from COVID-19. Sequenced: PBMCs or T cells enriched from blood (not recorded which). This chain connects TRBV5-1 to TRBJ2-1, with D possibly TRBD1 on 6 matching bases. The CDR3 protein is CASSFPPGQTNEQFF. The CDR3 DNA reads TGCGCCAGCAGCTTTCCGCCGGGACAAACTAATGAGCAGTTCTTC. Filled out from reference TRBV5-1 and TRBJ2-1, the complete variable domain reads KAGVTQTPRYLIKTRGQQVTLSCSPISGHRSVSWYQQTPGQGLQFLFEYFSETQRNKGNFPGRFSGRQFSNSRSEMNVSTLELGDSALYLCASSFPPGQTNEQFFGPGTRLTVL.